Sequencing of this TCR beta chain was carried out in a study of monozygotic twins with inflammatory bowel disease. CDR3 size: 16 residues. Germline CDR1 and CDR2: DFQATT and SNEGSKA (reference sequence). There were eight separate reactions per sample in which cDNA was made. TCRdb reanalyzed the 5' RACE reads, giving one entry per CDR3 protein sequence and no DNA. This table holds just over 300,000 distinct CDR3 sequences. This chain uses TRBV20-1 with TRBJ2-1; TCRdb reports TRBD1, a call that lacks DNA to check it against. The receptor's source is a human donor with ulcerative colitis or Crohn's disease, or a healthy co-twin of an affected twin (not recorded which). The sequenced sample was blood. The chain's CDR3 is CSAGTGDPRVHNEQFF.